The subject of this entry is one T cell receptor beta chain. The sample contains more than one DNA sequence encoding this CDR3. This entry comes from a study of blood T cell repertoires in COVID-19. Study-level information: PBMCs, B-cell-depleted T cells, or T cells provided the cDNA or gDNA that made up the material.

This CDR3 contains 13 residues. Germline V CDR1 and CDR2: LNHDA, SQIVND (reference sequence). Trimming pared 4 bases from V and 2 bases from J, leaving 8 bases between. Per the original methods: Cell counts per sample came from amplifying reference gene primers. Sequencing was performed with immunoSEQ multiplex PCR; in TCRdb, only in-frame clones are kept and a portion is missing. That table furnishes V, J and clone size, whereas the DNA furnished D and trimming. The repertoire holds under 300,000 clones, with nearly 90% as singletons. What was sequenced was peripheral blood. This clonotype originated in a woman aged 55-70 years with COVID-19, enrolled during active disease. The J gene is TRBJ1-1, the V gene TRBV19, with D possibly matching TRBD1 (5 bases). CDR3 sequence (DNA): TGTGCCAGTAGTAGTCAGGGAAACACTGAAGCTTTCTTT. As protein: CASSSQGNTEAFF.